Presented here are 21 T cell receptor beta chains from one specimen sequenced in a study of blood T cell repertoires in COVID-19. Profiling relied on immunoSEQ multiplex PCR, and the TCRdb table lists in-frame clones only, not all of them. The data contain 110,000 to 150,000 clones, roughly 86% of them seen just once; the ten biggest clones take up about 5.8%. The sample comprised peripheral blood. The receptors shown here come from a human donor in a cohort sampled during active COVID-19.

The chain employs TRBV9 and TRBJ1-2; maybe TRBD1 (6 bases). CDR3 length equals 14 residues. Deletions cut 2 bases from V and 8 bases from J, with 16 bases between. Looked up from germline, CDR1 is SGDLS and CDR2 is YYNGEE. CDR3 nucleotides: TGTGCCAGCAGCGTCTTTACAGGGACGGGGGGCTACACCTTC. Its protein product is CASSVFTGTGGYTF.

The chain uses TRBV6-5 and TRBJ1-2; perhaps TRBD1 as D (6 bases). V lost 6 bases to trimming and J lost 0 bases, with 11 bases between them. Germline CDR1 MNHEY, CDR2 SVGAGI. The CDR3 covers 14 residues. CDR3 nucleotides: TGTGCCAGCAGATCGGGACAAACTAACTATGGCTACACCTTC. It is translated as CASRSGQTNYGYTF.

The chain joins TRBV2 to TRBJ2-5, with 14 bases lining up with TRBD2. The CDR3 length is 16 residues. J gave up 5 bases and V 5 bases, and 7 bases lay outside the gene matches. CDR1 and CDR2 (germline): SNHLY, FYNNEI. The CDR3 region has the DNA TGTGCCAGCAGTCCTGGACTAGCGGGAGGCACCGAGACCCAGTACTTC. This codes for CASSPGLAGGTETQYF. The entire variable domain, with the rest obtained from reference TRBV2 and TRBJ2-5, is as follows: EPEVTQTPSHQVTQMGQEVILRCVPISNHLYFYWYRQILGQKVEFLVSFYNNEISEKSEIFDDQFSVERPDGSNFTLKIRSTKLEDSAMYFCASSPGLAGGTETQYFGPGTRLLVL.

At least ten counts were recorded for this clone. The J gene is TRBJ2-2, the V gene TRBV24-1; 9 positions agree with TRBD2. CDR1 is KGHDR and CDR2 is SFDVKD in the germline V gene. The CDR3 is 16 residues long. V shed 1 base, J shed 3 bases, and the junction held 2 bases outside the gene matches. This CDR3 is CATSDLAGGDTGELFF. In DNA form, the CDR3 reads TGTGCCACCAGTGATTTAGCGGGAGGAGACACCGGGGAGCTGTTTTTT.

CDR3 nucleotide sequence: TGTGCCAGCAGTTCAGGACAGGGGTCCGCCGAGCAGTACTTC. Translating it yields CASSSGQGSAEQYF. The chain recombines TRBV27 with TRBJ2-7, with TRBD1 identical over 9 bases. J gave up 6 bases and V 4 bases, and 7 bases lay outside the gene matches. The CDR3 has 14 amino acids. The V gene's germline CDR1 is MNHEY and CDR2 SMNVEV (reference sequence).

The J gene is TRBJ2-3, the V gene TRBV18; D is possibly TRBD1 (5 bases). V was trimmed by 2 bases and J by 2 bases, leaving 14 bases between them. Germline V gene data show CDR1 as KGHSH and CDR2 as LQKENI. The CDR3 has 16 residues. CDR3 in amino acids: CASSPKVQGSTDTQYF. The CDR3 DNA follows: TGTGCCAGCTCACCAAAGGTGCAGGGCTCCACAGATACGCAGTATTTT.

For the CDR3, the DNA is TGTGCCAGCAGCGTACCAGGACAGCTAAAAGCTTTCTTT. Its translation: CASSVPGQLKAFF. J is TRBJ1-1 and V is TRBV14; TRBD1 is a possible D gene (6 bases). This CDR3 comprises 13 residues. The V and J ends lost 5 bases and 9 bases respectively, with 16 bases between them. The germline V gene encodes CDR1 SGHDN and CDR2 FVKESK.

CDR3 nucleotides: TGCGCCAGCAGCTTGGGAGGGGGCCGAGACAATGAGCAGTTCTTC. Translation: CASSLGGGRDNEQFF. The V gene is TRBV5-1, the J gene TRBJ2-1; TRBD1 matches at 7 bases. Per germline, CDR1 SGHRS and CDR2 YFSETQ. The CDR3 contains 15 residues. V trimming: 0 bases; J trimming: 5 bases; junction bases outside the gene matches: 5.

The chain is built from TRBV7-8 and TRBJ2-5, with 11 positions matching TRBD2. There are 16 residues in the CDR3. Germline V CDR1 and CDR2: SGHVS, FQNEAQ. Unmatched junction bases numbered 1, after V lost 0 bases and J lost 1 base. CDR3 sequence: CASSLAGTSGQETQYF. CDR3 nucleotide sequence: TGTGCCAGCAGCTTAGCCGGGACTAGCGGCCAAGAGACCCAGTACTTC. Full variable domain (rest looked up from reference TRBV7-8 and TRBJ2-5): GAGVSQSPRYKVAKRGQDVALRCDPISGHVSLFWYQQALGQGPEFLTYFQNEAQLDKSGLPSDRFFAERPEGSVSTLKIQRTQQEDSAVYLCASSLAGTSGQETQYFGPGTRLLVL.

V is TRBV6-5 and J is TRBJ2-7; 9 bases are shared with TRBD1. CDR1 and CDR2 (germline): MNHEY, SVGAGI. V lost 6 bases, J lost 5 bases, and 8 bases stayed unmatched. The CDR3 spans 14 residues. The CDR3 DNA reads TGTGCCAGCAGCCGGACAGGGGCAGGCGACGAGCAGTACTTC. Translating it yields CASSRTGAGDEQYF.

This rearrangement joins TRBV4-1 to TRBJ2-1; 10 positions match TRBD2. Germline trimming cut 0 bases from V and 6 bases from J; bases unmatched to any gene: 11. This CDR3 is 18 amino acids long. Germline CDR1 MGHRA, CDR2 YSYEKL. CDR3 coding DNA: TGCGCCAGCAGCCAAGACCCAGTAGCAGCGGGGGGGCCCAATGAGCAGTTCTTC. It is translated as CASSQDPVAAGGPNEQFF.

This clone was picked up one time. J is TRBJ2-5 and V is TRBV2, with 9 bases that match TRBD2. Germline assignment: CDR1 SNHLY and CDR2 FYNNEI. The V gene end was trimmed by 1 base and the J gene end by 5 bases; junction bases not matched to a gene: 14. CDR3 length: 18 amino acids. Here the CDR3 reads CASSEGRLAVPTQETQYF. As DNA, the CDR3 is TGTGCCAGCAGTGAAGGTCGACTAGCGGTTCCCACCCAGGAGACCCAGTACTTC.

CDR3 sequence (DNA): TGTGCCAGCAGCCAAGGGGGGGTATCCGAGCAGTACTTC. It translates to CASSQGGVSEQYF. The chain joins TRBV7-8 to TRBJ2-7, with a weak D call TRBD2 (7 bases). Trimming stripped 5 bases from V and 6 bases from J, with 14 bases between. Germline lookup yields CDR1 SGHVS and CDR2 FQNEAQ. The CDR3 is made up of 13 amino acids.

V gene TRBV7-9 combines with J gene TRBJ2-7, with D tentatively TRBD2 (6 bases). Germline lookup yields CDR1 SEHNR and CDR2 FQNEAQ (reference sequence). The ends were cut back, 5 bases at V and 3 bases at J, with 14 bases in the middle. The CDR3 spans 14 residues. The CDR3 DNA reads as TGTGCCAGCAGCGCTCCCGGGACTTACTACGAGCAGTACTTC. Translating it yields CASSAPGTYYEQYF.

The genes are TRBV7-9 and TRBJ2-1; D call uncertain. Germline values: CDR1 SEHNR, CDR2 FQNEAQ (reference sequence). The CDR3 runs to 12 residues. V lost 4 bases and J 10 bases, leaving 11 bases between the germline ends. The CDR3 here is CASSSALPEQFF. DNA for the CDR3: TGTGCCAGCAGCTCCGCACTCCCAGAGCAGTTCTTC.

CDR3 residues: CASSWGQVPEAFF. The CDR3 DNA reads TGTGCCAGCAGTTGGGGACAGGTGCCCGAAGCTTTCTTT. This chain uses TRBV28 with TRBJ1-1, with 8 bases aligning to TRBD1. Germline trimming cut 4 bases from V and 8 bases from J; bases unmatched to any gene: 6. The CDR3 length is 13 residues. Germline loops: CDR1 MDHEN, CDR2 SYDVKM.

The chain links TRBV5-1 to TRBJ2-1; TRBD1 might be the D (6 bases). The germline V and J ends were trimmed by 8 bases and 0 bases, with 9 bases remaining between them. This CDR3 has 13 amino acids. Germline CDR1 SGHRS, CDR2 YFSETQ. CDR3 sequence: CASTGSSYNEQFF. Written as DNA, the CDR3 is TGCGCCAGTACAGGGTCCTCCTACAATGAGCAGTTCTTC.

The CDR3 sequence: CASSLVGTGTSGEAFF. Here the CDR3 DNA reads TGCGCCAGCAGCTTGGTTGGTACAGGGACTAGTGGTGAAGCTTTCTTT. This chain connects TRBV5-1 to TRBJ1-1, with D possibly matching TRBD1 (6 bases). This CDR3 has 16 residues. The germline gives CDR1 SGHRS, CDR2 YFSETQ. Trimming left V 0 bases short and J 7 bases short, with 19 bases between.

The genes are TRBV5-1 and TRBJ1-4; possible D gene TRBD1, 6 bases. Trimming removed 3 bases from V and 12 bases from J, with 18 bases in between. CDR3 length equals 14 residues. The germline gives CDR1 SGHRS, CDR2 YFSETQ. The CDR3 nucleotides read TGCGCCAGCAGCTCCCGGACAGAGTCAAGGCAACTGTTTTTT. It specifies CASSSRTESRQLFF.

As DNA, the CDR3 is TGTGCCAGCAGCTATCCATGGGAGGAGCAGTACTTC. Translating it yields CASSYPWEEQYF. The chain combines TRBV11-2 with TRBJ2-7; possibly TRBD2 for D (5 bases). The V and J ends lost 4 bases and 7 bases respectively, with 11 bases between them. The CDR3 loop spans 12 amino acids. Germline V gives CDR1 SGHAT, CDR2 FQNNGV.

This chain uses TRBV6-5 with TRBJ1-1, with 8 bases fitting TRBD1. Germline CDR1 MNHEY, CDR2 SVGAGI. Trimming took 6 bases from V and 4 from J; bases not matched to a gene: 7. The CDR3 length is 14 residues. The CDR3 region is CASRGQGMVTEAFF. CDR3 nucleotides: TGTGCCAGCAGAGGACAGGGAATGGTCACTGAAGCTTTCTTT.